Listed here is a single TCR beta chain. Combining a sample-barcoded 5' primer with a J-beta primer mix, a second PCR ran for roughly 7 to 12 cycles. TCRdb independently ran MiXCR on the 5' RACE reads; one entry per CDR3 protein. The sample lists hundreds of thousands of distinct CDR3 sequences, more than 40% occurring once. These data originate in a study of blood T cells in healthy people across ages. CDR1 SGHTA and CDR2 FQGNSA come from the germline V gene. The CDR3 runs 15 residues. With V trimmed by 5 bases and J by 6 bases, 7 bases remained unmatched. Sequencing used blood. This receptor was obtained from a woman aged 55-69 years in good health. This chain joins TRBV7-2 and TRBJ2-2, with 9 bases that match TRBD2. In nucleotides, the CDR3 is TGTGCCAGCAGCCCGCTCGGGACTAGCTCCGGGGAGCTGTTTTTT. Its translation is CASSPLGTSSGELFF.